Presented here are 28 T cell receptor beta chains from one specimen sequenced in a study of early T cells in non-severe SARS-CoV-2 infection. TCRdb re-derived calls from the 5' RACE reads in MiXCR, one entry per CDR3 protein. The sample lists 80,000 to 95,000 distinct CDR3 sequences; 11% to 15% were seen once. The specimen was whole blood. Receptors were obtained from an adult who was a healthcare worker with PCR-confirmed SARS-CoV-2 infection or an uninfected control (not recorded which).

The V and J genes are TRBV20-1 and TRBJ2-5, with D perhaps matching TRBD1 (6 bases). The CDR3 sequence is 12 residues long. The V and J ends lost 8 bases and 2 bases respectively, with 12 bases between them. Germline CDR1 reads DFQATT; CDR2 reads SNEGSKA (reference sequence). CDR3 nucleotide sequence: TGCAGTTCTACAGGGATACAAGAGACCCAGTACTTC. It is translated as CSSTGIQETQYF.

CDR3 loop: CASSLEEDSPYF. Here the CDR3 DNA reads TGTGCCAGCAGCTTAGAGGAGGACAGTCCGTACTTC. V is TRBV7-9 and J is TRBJ2-7; D possibly corresponds to TRBD1 (6 bases). Germline V gene sequence: CDR1 SEHNR, CDR2 FQNEAQ (reference sequence). Trimming took off 1 base at V and 12 bases at J, with 13 bases between the two ends. This CDR3 has 12 amino acids.

The chain couples TRBV6-4 to TRBJ2-1; 12 positions match TRBD2. Trimming at V came to 6 bases and at J to 3 bases, leaving 3 bases not matched to a gene. CDR1 is MRHNA, CDR2 SNTAGT, per germline. The CDR3 runs to 15 residues. CDR3 nucleotides: TGTGCCAGCAGCTCGACTAGCGGGGGCTACAATGAGCAGTTCTTC. The encoded protein is CASSSTSGGYNEQFF.

This clonotype was counted between two and nine times. The chain combines TRBV7-9 with TRBJ1-6; D might be TRBD1 (5 bases). The germline gives CDR1 SEHNR, CDR2 FQNEAQ (reference sequence). V was cut by 5 bases and J by 7 bases, with 12 bases left in between. The CDR3 runs 14 residues. The CDR3 DNA sequence: TGTGCCAGCAGCGGGGCACCTGGAAATTCACCCCTCCACTTT. Protein: CASSGAPGNSPLHF.

This clonotype was detected only a few times. This sequence joins TRBV19 and TRBJ2-5; D is tentatively TRBD1 or TRBD2 (7 bases each). This CDR3 contains 15 residues. The V end lost 3 bases, the J end lost 5 bases, and 16 bases lay between the germline ends. CDR1 is LNHDA and CDR2 is SQIVND in the germline V gene (reference sequence). CDR3 DNA: TGTGCCAGTAGTATCCAGACAGGGAGGGCGGAGACCCAGTACTTC. Its protein is CASSIQTGRAETQYF.

This clonotype was counted many times. The J gene is TRBJ1-2, the V gene TRBV15; D may be TRBD1 (5 bases). CDR1 and CDR2 from the germline V gene are LNHNV and YYDKDF (reference sequence). The CDR3 is 14 amino acids. V lost 1 base and J 7 bases, leaving 13 bases between the germline ends. This CDR3 is CATSRVPGLSGYTF. The CDR3 region has the DNA TGTGCCACCAGCAGAGTACCAGGGTTGAGTGGCTACACCTTC.

This clonotype was counted only a few times. This rearrangement joins TRBV7-9 to TRBJ1-1; tentatively, D is TRBD1 (6 bases). CDR1 and CDR2 from the germline V gene are SEHNR and FQNEAQ (reference sequence). The CDR3 has 13 residues. Trimming stripped 7 bases from V and 2 bases from J, with 11 bases between. The CDR3 DNA reads TGTGCCAGCACCCGAGGGGGAAACACTGAAGCTTTCTTT. Translation gives CASTRGGNTEAFF.

This chain uses TRBV7-9 with TRBJ2-7; D remains ambiguous. Germline CDR1 and CDR2: SEHNR and FQNEAQ (reference sequence). Trimming removed 1 base at V and 1 base at J, with 14 bases between. There are 16 residues in the CDR3. As DNA, the CDR3 is TGTGCCAGCAGCTTAGTGCTCTCAGGATCATCCTACGAGCAGTACTTC. Translating it yields CASSLVLSGSSYEQYF.

This clonotype was observed a handful of times. CDR3 sequence: CSVGKGTEAFF. In DNA form, the CDR3 reads TGCAGCGTTGGAAAGGGGACTGAAGCTTTCTTT. The chain joins TRBV29-1 to TRBJ1-1; TRBD1 might be the D (5 bases). The length of the CDR3 is 11 residues. Germline V CDR1 and CDR2: SQVTM, ANQGSEA. Trimming stripped 4 bases from V and 5 bases from J, with 8 bases between.

The V gene is TRBV14, the J gene TRBJ2-3; no clear D gene. The germline V gene has CDR1 SGHDN and CDR2 FVKESK. The CDR3 is 16 residues long. Trimming took off 1 base at V and 0 bases at J, with 11 bases between the two ends. The CDR3, as DNA: TGTGCCAGCAGCCAAGTCACACTCCTCAGCACAGATACGCAGTATTTT. The encoded protein is CASSQVTLLSTDTQYF.

The chain employs TRBV20-1 and TRBJ2-5, with a possible D match to TRBD2 (5 bases). Trimming took off 0 bases at V and 5 bases at J, with 16 bases between the two ends. Germline CDR1 and CDR2: DFQATT and SNEGSKA (reference sequence). CDR3 length: 15 amino acids. In DNA form, the CDR3 reads TGCAGTGCTAGAGATCCGAGCGGATGGGTGGAGACCCAGTACTTC. Its protein product is CSARDPSGWVETQYF.

In its sample, this clonotype was seen a few times. V and J are TRBV7-6 and TRBJ2-3, with D possibly TRBD1 on 6 matching bases. Germline V gene data show CDR1 as SGHVS and CDR2 as FNYEAQ. V gave up 2 bases and J gave up 6 bases, with 12 bases separating them. The CDR3 runs 14 residues. CDR3 sequence: CASSLRGGEDTQYF. The CDR3 region has the DNA TGTGCCAGCAGCTTACGAGGGGGAGAGGATACGCAGTATTTT.

In this sample, this clonotype turned up a few times. The chain recombines TRBV6-1 with TRBJ2-3; 8 bases are a match to TRBD2. Germline V gene sequence: CDR1 MNHNS, CDR2 SASEGT. Trimming cost V 4 bases and J 4 bases; bases outside gene matches: 7. The CDR3 length is 15 residues. CDR3 coding DNA: TGTGCCAGCAGTGTACCTAGCGGGCATTCAGATACGCAGTATTTT. It yields the protein CASSVPSGHSDTQYF.

This clonotype was observed a handful of times. The DNA for the CDR3 is TGTGCCAGCAGCTTAGCGGGGGGGCTTTCTCATGAGCAGTTCTTC. Its translation is CASSLAGGLSHEQFF. The genes are TRBV7-2 and TRBJ2-1; D is perhaps TRBD2 (7 bases). Per germline, CDR1 SGHTA and CDR2 FQGNSA. This CDR3 comprises 15 residues. V lost 0 bases to trimming and J lost 8 bases, with 14 bases between them.

The J gene is TRBJ2-3, the V gene TRBV12-3 or TRBV12-4, with 7 bases matching TRBD2. The CDR3 consists of 15 residues. V gave up 5 bases and J gave up 2 bases; unmatched junction bases: 7. The CDR3 here is CASSPERGYTDTQYF. The CDR3 bases are TGTGCCAGCAGTCCCGAGCGGGGATACACAGATACGCAGTATTTT.

This clonotype showed up just a few times. This chain uses TRBV6-5 with TRBJ2-1; a possible D gene is TRBD2 (5 bases). This CDR3 region has 15 residues. The V end lost 5 bases, the J end lost 4 bases, and 15 bases lay between the germline ends. Per germline, CDR1 MNHEY and CDR2 SVGAGI. CDR3 in DNA: TGTGCCAGCAGTATAGCGCAGCTTCTTTACAATGAGCAGTTCTTC. Translation gives CASSIAQLLYNEQFF.

V is TRBV27 and J is TRBJ2-1; D gene unclear. Germline V gene data show CDR1 as MNHEY and CDR2 as SMNVEV (reference sequence). The CDR3 totals 11 residues. V gave up 7 bases and J gave up 6 bases, with 7 bases separating them. The CDR3 bases are TGTGCCAGCACATTGGGCAATGAGCAGTTCTTC. It codes for CASTLGNEQFF.

This clonotype was detected many times. The genes are TRBV7-3 and TRBJ1-6; a possible D gene is TRBD1 (5 bases). V was clipped by 5 bases and J by 7 bases, with 15 bases between them. The CDR3 extends over 15 amino acids. CDR1 is SGHTA, CDR2 FQGTGA, per germline. The CDR3 protein is CASSRSGRSNSPLHF. The CDR3 coding sequence is TGTGCCAGCAGCAGATCGGGACGGTCGAATTCACCCCTCCACTTT.

The chain combines TRBV29-1 with TRBJ2-1; 9 bases map to TRBD1. Germline CDR1 reads SQVTM; CDR2 reads ANQGSEA. The V and J ends lost 7 bases and 7 bases, in that order; junction bases with no gene match: 5. CDR3 size: 12 residues. CDR3 in DNA: TGCAGCGGGACAGGGGCACGTAATGAGCAGTTCTTC. Translated, it gives CSGTGARNEQFF.

This clonotype showed up many times. The chain employs TRBV27 and TRBJ1-2; 9 bases are a match to TRBD1. The V and J ends lost 2 bases and 5 bases, in that order; junction bases with no gene match: 3. The CDR3 runs to 14 residues. Germline V lookup: CDR1 MNHEY, CDR2 SMNVEV (reference sequence). The CDR3 sequence: CASSLTGGVYGYTF. The CDR3 DNA reads TGTGCCAGCAGTTTAACAGGGGGCGTATATGGCTACACCTTC.

The chain uses TRBV11-2 and TRBJ2-7; 10 bases align to TRBD1. V gave up 1 base and J gave up 2 bases; unmatched junction bases: 5. Germline CDR1 is SGHAT and CDR2 is FQNNGV. The CDR3 length is 16 residues. The CDR3 DNA follows: TGTGCCAGCAGCTTAGGAGGGACAGGGGTTCCCTACGAGCAGTACTTC. Amino acid sequence: CASSLGGTGVPYEQYF.

V gene TRBV6-1 combines with J gene TRBJ1-1, with D uncertain. CDR1 MNHNS and CDR2 SASEGT come from the germline V gene. V was cut by 4 bases and J by 0 bases, with 9 bases left in between. The CDR3 sequence is 14 residues long. The CDR3 DNA reads TGTGCCAGCAGTGCTGTCAGGTTGAACACTGAAGCTTTCTTT. Protein: CASSAVRLNTEAFF.

The chain is built from TRBV6-5 and TRBJ1-2; D is unclear. V was trimmed by 7 bases and J by 6 bases, leaving 15 bases between them. Per germline, CDR1 MNHEY and CDR2 SVGAGI. This CDR3 region has 13 residues. The CDR3 DNA follows: TGTGCCAGCACCTCCTCCCGAGGAAATGGCTACACCTTC. Its protein is CASTSSRGNGYTF.

J is TRBJ2-4 and V is TRBV9, with TRBD2 matching 7 bases. Germline V lookup: CDR1 SGDLS, CDR2 YYNGEE. The length of the CDR3 is 13 residues. The J segment lost 9 bases and the V segment lost 0 bases, leaving 3 bases of the junction unmatched. CDR3 residues: CASSVGAGSIQYF. CDR3 nucleotide sequence: TGTGCCAGCAGCGTAGGAGCGGGGAGCATTCAGTACTTC. The full variable domain, completed using reference TRBV9 and TRBJ2-4, is DSGVTQTPKHLITATGQRVTLRCSPRSGDLSVYWYQQSLDQGLQFLIQYYNGEERAKGNILERFSAQQFPDLHSELNLSSLELGDSALYFCASSVGAGSIQYFGAGTRLSVL.

The table lists this clonotype with many counts. The J gene is TRBJ1-1, the V gene TRBV7-9; D is unresolved. Germline CDR1 reads SEHNR; CDR2 reads FQNEAQ (reference sequence). The germline V and J ends were trimmed by 4 bases and 6 bases, with 9 bases remaining between them. The CDR3 contains 12 residues. CDR3 residues: CASSSRGSEAFF. CDR3 in DNA: TGTGCCAGCAGCTCGAGAGGTTCTGAAGCTTTCTTT.

V and J are TRBV7-2 and TRBJ2-5, with D possibly being TRBD1 (6 bases). The CDR3 loop spans 14 amino acids. V was trimmed by 5 bases and J by 5 bases, leaving 15 bases between them. Germline V gene lookup returns CDR1 SGHTA and CDR2 FQGNSA. The CDR3 DNA sequence: TGTGCCAGCAGCCGTGGACAGACTGGGGAGACCCAGTACTTC. Amino acid sequence: CASSRGQTGETQYF.

This chain connects TRBV29-1 to TRBJ2-2; 8 bases map to TRBD1. The CDR3 sequence is 14 residues long. With V trimmed by 5 bases and J by 4 bases, 6 bases remained unmatched. From germline, CDR1 is SQVTM and CDR2 ANQGSEA. The CDR3 coding sequence is TGCAGCGTTTACTTGACAGGGGCCACCGGGGAGCTGTTTTTT. Its translation: CSVYLTGATGELFF.

This clonotype was observed a few times. V gene TRBV20-1 combines with J gene TRBJ2-7, with 7 bases aligning to TRBD2. This CDR3 region has 12 residues. In germline, CDR1 is DFQATT, CDR2 SNEGSKA (reference sequence). The J segment lost 4 bases and the V segment lost 4 bases, leaving 4 bases of the junction unmatched. The CDR3 coding sequence is TGCAGTGCTAAATCGGGGGGATACGAGCAGTACTTC. Translated: CSAKSGGYEQYF.